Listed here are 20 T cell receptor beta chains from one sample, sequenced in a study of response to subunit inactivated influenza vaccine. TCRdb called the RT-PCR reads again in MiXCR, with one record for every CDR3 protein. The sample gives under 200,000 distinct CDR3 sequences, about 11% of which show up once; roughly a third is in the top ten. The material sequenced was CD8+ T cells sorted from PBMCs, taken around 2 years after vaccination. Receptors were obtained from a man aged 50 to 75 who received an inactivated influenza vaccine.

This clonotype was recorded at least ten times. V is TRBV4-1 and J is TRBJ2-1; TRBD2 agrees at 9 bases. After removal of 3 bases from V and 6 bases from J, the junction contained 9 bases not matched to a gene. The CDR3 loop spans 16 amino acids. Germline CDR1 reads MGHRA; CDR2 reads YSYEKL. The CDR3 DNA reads TGCGCCAGCAGCCACGAAGAGCGGGGGGTACCCAATGAGCAGTTCTTC. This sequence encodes CASSHEERGVPNEQFF.

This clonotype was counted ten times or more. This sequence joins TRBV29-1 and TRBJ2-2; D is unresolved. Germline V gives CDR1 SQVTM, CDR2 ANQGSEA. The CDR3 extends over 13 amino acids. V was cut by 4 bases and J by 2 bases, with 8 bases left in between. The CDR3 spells CSVALSNTGELFF. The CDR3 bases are TGCAGCGTTGCGCTCTCCAACACCGGGGAGCTGTTTTTT.

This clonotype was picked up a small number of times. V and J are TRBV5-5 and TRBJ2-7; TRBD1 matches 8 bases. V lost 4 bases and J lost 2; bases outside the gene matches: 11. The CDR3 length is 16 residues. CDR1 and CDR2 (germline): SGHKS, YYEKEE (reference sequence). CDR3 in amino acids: CASSILTGEPTYEQYF. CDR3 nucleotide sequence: TGTGCCAGCAGCATACTGACAGGGGAGCCCACCTACGAGCAGTACTTC.

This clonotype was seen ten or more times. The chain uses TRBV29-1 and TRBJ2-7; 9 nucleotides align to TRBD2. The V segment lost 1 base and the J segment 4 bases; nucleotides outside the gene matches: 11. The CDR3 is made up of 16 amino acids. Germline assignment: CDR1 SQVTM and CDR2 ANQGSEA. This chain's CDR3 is CSVEGLISGSLYEQYF. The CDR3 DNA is TGCAGCGTTGAAGGCCTCATTAGCGGGAGTTTATACGAGCAGTACTTC.

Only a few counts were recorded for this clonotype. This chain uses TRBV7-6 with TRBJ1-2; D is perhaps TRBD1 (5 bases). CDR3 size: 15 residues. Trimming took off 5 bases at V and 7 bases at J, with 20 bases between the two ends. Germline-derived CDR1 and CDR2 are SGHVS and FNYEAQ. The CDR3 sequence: CASSTKSQGLSGYTF. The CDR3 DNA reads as TGTGCCAGCAGCACCAAGTCTCAGGGTCTCAGTGGCTACACCTTC.

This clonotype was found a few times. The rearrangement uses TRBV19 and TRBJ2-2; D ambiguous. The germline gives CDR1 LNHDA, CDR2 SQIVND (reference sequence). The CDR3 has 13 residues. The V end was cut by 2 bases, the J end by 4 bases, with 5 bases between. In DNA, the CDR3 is TGTGCCAGTAGTATATTGGGCACCGGGGAGCTGTTTTTT. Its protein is CASSILGTGELFF.

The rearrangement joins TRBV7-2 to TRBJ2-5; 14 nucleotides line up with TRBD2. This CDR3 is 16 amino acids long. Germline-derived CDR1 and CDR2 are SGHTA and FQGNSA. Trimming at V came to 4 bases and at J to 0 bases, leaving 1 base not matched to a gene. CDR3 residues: CASSSGLAGDQETQYF. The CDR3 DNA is TGTGCCAGCAGCTCGGGACTAGCGGGAGACCAAGAGACCCAGTACTTC.

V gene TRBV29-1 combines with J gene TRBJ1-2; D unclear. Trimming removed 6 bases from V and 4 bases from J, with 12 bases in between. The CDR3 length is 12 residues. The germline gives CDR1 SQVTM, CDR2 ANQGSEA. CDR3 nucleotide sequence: TGCAGCGTCGTCCGGAAAAGCTATGGCTACACCTTC. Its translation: CSVVRKSYGYTF.

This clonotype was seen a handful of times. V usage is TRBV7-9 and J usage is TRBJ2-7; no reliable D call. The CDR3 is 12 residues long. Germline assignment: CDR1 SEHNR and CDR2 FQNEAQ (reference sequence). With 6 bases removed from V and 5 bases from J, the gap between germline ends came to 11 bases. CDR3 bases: TGTGCCAGCAGTCGGACCGTCAACGAGCAGTACTTC. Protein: CASSRTVNEQYF.

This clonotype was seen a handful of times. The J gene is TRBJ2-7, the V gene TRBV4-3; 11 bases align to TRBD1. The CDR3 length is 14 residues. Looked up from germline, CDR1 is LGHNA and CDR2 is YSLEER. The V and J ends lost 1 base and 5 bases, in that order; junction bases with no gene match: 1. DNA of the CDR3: TGCGCCAGCAGCCAAGGGACAGGGGGCAACGAGCAGTACTTC. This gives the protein CASSQGTGGNEQYF.

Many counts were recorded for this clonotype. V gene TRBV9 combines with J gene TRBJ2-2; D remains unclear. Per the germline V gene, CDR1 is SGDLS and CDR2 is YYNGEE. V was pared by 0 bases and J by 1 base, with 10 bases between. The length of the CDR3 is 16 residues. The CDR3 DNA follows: TGTGCCAGCAGCGTAGCTTCTACCGGGAACACCGGGGAGCTGTTTTTT. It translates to CASSVASTGNTGELFF.

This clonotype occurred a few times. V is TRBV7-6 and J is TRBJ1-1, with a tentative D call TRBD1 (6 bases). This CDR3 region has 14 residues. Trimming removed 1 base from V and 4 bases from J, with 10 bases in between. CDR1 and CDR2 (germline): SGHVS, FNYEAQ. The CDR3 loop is CASSLGGPVTEAFF. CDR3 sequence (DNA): TGTGCCAGCAGCTTAGGGGGGCCGGTCACTGAAGCTTTCTTT. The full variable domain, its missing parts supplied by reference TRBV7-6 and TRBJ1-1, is GAGVSQSPRYKVTKRGQDVALRCDPISGHVSLYWYRQALGQGPEFLTYFNYEAQQDKSGLPNDRFSAERPEGSISTLTIQRTEQRDSAMYRCASSLGGPVTEAFFGQGTRLTVV.

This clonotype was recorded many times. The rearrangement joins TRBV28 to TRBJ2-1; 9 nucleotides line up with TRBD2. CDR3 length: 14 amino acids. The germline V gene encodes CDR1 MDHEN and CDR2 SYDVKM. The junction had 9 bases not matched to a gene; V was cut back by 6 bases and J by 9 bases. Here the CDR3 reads CASSNRLAAFEQFF. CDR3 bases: TGTGCCAGCAGCAACAGACTAGCGGCCTTTGAGCAGTTCTTC.

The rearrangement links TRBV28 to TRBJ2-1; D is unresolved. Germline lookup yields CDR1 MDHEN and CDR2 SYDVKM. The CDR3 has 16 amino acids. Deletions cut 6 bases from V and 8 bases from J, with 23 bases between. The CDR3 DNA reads TGTGCCAGCAGCGTTAGTGACGGAGAGTTGGTTTATGAGCAGTTCTTC. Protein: CASSVSDGELVYEQFF.

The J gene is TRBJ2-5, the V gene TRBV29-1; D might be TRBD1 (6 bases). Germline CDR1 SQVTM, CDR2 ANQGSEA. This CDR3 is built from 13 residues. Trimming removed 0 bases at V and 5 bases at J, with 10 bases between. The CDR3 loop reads CSVEEGQGETQYF. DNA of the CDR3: TGCAGCGTTGAAGAGGGGCAGGGGGAGACCCAGTACTTC. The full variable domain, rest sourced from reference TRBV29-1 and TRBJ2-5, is SAVISQKPSRDICQRGTSLTIQCQVDSQVTMMFWYRQQPGQSLTLIATANQGSEATYESGFVIDKFPISRPNLTFSTLTVSNMSPEDSSIYLCSVEEGQGETQYFGPGTRLLVL.

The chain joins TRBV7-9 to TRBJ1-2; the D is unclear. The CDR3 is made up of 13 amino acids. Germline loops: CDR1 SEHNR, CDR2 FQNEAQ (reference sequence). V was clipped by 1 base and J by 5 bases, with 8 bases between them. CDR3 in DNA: TGTGCCAGCAGCTTAGGGGAGGAGTATGGCTACACCTTC. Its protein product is CASSLGEEYGYTF. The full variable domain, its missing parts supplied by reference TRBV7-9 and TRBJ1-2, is DTGVSQNPRHKITKRGQNVTFRCDPISEHNRLYWYRQTLGQGPEFLTYFQNEAQLEKSRLLSDRFSAERPKGSFSTLEIQRTEQGDSAMYLCASSLGEEYGYTFGSGTRLTVV.

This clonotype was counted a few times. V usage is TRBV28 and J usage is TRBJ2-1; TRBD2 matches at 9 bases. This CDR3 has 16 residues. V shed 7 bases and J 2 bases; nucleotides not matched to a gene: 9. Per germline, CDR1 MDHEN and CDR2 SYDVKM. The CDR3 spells CASTSRGGGPYNEQFF. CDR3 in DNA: TGTGCCAGCACTTCGCGGGGGGGAGGGCCCTACAATGAGCAGTTCTTC.

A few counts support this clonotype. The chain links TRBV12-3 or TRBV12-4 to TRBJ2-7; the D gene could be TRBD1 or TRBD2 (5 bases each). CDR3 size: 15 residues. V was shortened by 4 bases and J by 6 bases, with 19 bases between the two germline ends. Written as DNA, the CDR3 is TGTGCCAGCAGTTCGCGGACCGGGGCTCATCCCGAGCAGTACTTC. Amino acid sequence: CASSSRTGAHPEQYF.

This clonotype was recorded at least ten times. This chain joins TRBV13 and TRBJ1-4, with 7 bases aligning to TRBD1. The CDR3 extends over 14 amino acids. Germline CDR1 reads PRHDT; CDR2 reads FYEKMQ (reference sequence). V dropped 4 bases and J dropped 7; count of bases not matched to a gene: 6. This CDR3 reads CASSYRGEGEKLFF. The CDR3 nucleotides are TGTGCCAGCAGCTACAGGGGAGAGGGTGAAAAACTGTTTTTT.

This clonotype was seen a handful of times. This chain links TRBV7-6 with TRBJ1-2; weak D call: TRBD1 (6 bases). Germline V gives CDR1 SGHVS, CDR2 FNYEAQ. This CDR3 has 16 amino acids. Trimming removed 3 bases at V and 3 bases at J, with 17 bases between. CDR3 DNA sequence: TGTGCCAGCAGCTTTAGTTGGGGGGCGAAGGACTATGGCTACACCTTC. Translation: CASSFSWGAKDYGYTF.